This T cell receptor beta chain came from a study of OX40 agonist ivuxolimab in advanced cancers. Study context: Patients took ivuxolimab, an agonistic anti-OX40 (CD134) antibody. Averaging around 60 years in age, with a range of about 23 to 90, the cohort was about 85% male. The eligibility criteria allowed prior anti-PD-1, anti-PD-L1 or anti-CTLA-4 therapy, and approximately 42% had some. The study's findings and limits: Clonal expansion among partial responders at 0.1-3.0 mg/kg ranked near the lowest.

Remarks on this clone: Its cognate antigen is unknown.

This table comes from immunoSEQ multiplex PCR, and its TCRdb copy is limited to in-frame clones, with some not included. Altogether about 83,000 clones are present, 65% to 85% being singletons, with the ten largest covering less than 9.5%. Germline CDR1 and CDR2: LNHDA and SQIVND (reference sequence). The CDR3 has 14 amino acids. Germline trimming cut 6 bases from V and 5 bases from J; bases unmatched to any gene: 7. This chain uses TRBV19 with TRBJ2-5; 9 bases map to TRBD1. This TCR derives from an adult with an advanced solid tumor such as melanoma, head and neck, liver or kidney cancer. The sample in question was CD4+ or CD8+ T cells sorted from blood, obtained in a trial of the OX40 agonist ivuxolimab. The CDR3 protein is CASRLNRGQETQYF. DNA of the CDR3: TGTGCCAGTAGATTAAACAGGGGGCAGGAGACCCAGTACTTC.